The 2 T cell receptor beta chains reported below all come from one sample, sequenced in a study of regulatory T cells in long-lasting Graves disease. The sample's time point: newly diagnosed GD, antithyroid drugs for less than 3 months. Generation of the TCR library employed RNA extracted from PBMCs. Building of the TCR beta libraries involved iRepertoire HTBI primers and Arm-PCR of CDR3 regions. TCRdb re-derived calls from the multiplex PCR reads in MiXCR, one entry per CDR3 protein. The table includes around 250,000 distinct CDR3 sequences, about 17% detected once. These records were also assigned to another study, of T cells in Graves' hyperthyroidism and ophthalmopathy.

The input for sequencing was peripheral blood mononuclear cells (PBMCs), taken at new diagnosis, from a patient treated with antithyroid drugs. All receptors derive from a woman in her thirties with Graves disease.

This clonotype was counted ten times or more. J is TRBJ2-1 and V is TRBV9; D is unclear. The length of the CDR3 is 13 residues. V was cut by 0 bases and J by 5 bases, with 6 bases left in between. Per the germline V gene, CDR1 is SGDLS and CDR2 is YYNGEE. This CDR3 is CASSVASNNEQFF. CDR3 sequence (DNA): TGTGCCAGCAGCGTAGCCAGCAACAATGAGCAGTTCTTC.

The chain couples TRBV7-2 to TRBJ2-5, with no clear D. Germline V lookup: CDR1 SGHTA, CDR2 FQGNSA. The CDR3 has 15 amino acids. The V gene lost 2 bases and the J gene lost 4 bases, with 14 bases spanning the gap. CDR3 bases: TGTGCCAGCAGCTTAAAGGTGGGCTCCCGAGAGACCCAGTACTTC. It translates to CASSLKVGSRETQYF.